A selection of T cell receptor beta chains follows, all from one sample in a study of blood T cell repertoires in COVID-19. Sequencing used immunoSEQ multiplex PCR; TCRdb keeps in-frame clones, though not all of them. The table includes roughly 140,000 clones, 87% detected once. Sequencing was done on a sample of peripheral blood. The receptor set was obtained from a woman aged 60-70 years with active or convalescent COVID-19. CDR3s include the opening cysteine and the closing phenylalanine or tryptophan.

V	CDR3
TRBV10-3	CAISSGQGANSYEQYF
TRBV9	CASSVSGGDEQFF
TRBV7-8	CASSLTFSAGLNTEAFF
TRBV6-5	CASSYYQGPDGYTF
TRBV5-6	CASRRAGDTEAFF
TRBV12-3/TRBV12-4	CASSLKSETEAFF
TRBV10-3	CAILLGDTQYF
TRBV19	CASSPGLAGAKEQFF
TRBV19	CASQEGEKLFF
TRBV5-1	CASSLERGRDEQFF
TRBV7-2	CASSPRQMMNTEAFF
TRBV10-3	CAISENRDRGFFF
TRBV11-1	CASTQNNPDTEAFF
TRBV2	CASSLRGHPEQFF
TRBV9	CASSVSSGGASSYNEQFF
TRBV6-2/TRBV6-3	CASSQDGGTDTQYF
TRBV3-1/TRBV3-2	CASSQGRSEAFF
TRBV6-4	CASSDSSAGGYGYTF
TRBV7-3	CASSLMSSGGFNEQFF
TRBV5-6	CASSSQELAGTGYEQFF
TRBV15	CATSERSGANVLTF
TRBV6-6	CASSQSSLNTEAFF
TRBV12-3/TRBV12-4	CASSLGRGTFF
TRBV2	CASTIGTGGNQPQHF
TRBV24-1	CATSDRDRFRVNTEAFF
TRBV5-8	CASSRGQVQETQYF
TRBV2	CASSERREGGNYGYTF
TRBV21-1	CASSKVPGRVDGYTF
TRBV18	CASSRDSYSGNTIYF
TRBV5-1	CASSSDNSPLHF
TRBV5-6	CASSWGTGVGEQYF
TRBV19	CASSSGQGADTQYF
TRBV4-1	CASSPGQFSGNTIYF
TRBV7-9	CASSFTELRGSGNTIYF
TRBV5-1	CASSLETGGDNSPLHF
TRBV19	CASRGVGGNTEAFF
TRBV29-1	CSADSINGYTF
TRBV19	CATWTVGSYGYTF
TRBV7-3	CASSWAGTGNAGELFF
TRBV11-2	CASSSLRGKETQYF
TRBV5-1	CASSLQTDTGELFF
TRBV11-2	CASSFAGGPDTQYF
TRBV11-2	CASSFAGGGTNEKLFF
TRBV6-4	CASSDTFNSGFDGANVLTF
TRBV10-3	CAISEDRVGNTIYF
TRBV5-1	CASSLETLNTEAFF
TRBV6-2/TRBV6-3	CASSKTRNNYEQYF
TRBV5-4	CASSWDRNQPQHF
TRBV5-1	CASSPGQFSSTDTQYF
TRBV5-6	CASSLTGTYEQYF
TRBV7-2	CASLRRGQSTDTQYF
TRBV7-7	CASSLEPNYEQYF
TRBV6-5	CASSYTGEAPLHF
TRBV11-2	CASSLLRGGLRNTIYF
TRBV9	CASSVWQTNTGELFF